These T cell receptor beta chains were read from a single sample in a study of T cell responses to AZD1222 COVID-19 vaccine. TCRdb's copy holds only in-frame clones and misses some; the assay was immunoSEQ multiplex PCR. The sample shows tens of thousands of clones, nearly 90% of them seen only once. The sequencing used peripheral blood, collected on day 0 of AZD1222 vaccination. The receptors stem from an adult in good health. The conserved cysteine and the conserved F or W are not part of the CDR3 here. A D gene is named only where the DNA matches it firmly. Clone size is shown for a subset of rows, as once, few, many or a class of expanded clone.

cdr3_aa | clone_size | d_call | j_call | v_call | cdr3_length
ASSRNRVHEQF | . | . | TRBJ2-1 | TRBV13 | 11
ASSSNTEAF | . | . | TRBJ1-1 | TRBV6-2/TRBV6-3 | 9
ASRGQGASQPQH | . | TRBD1 | TRBJ1-5 | TRBV6-5 | 12
ASRADTRGYT | . | . | TRBJ1-2 | TRBV12-3/TRBV12-4 | 10
ASSQGREKLF | . | . | TRBJ1-4 | TRBV12-3/TRBV12-4 | 10
ASRPDLQGSNSPLH | . | TRBD1 | TRBJ1-6 | TRBV5-1 | 14
ASRIDSGNTIY | once | . | TRBJ1-3 | TRBV2 | 11
ASSTGQGYGYT | few | TRBD1 | TRBJ1-2 | TRBV12-3/TRBV12-4 | 11
ASSFRSSYNSPLH | . | . | TRBJ1-6 | TRBV6-5 | 13
ASSEPGQGSTDTQY | . | TRBD1 | TRBJ2-3 | TRBV2 | 14
ASSPTPDRGYNEQF | . | TRBD1 | TRBJ2-1 | TRBV18 | 14
ASKYGDNQPQH | . | . | TRBJ1-5 | TRBV19 | 11
ASSASRGGAEAF | few | TRBD1 | TRBJ1-1 | TRBV9 | 12
ASSSLRQGDYNSPLH | . | TRBD1 | TRBJ1-6 | TRBV5-6 | 15
ASSPRLAGGPTDEQY | . | TRBD2 | TRBJ2-7 | TRBV7-2 | 15
ASSGQGALSTGELF | . | TRBD1 | TRBJ2-2 | TRBV18 | 14
ASKPGGTGGKAF | . | TRBD1 | TRBJ1-1 | TRBV28 | 12
ASSFAGEETQY | . | . | TRBJ2-5 | TRBV5-8 | 11
ASSLTGFSGNTIY | . | . | TRBJ1-3 | TRBV11-2 | 13
ASSQERYWGAYGYT | . | . | TRBJ1-2 | TRBV3-1/TRBV3-2 | 14
ASSPDRVLSGNTIY | . | TRBD1 | TRBJ1-3 | TRBV18 | 14
ASSLMGSYNEQF | . | . | TRBJ2-1 | TRBV7-3 | 12
AARVEGTYEQY | . | . | TRBJ2-7 | TRBV7-2 | 11
ASSQAENTGELF | . | . | TRBJ2-2 | TRBV4-1 | 12
ASSLGTLNYGYT | once | . | TRBJ1-2 | TRBV5-6 | 12
ASSKRGSGNTIY | . | . | TRBJ1-3 | TRBV19 | 12
ASSITSGGSTGELF | . | TRBD2 | TRBJ2-2 | TRBV19 | 14
ASSWDRFYSGNTIY | . | TRBD1 | TRBJ1-3 | TRBV7-8 | 14
ASSLVGQGRTDTQY | . | TRBD1 | TRBJ2-3 | TRBV5-1 | 14
ASSETGTRHEQY | . | TRBD1 | TRBJ2-7 | TRBV25-1 | 12
ASSPGSTNIQY | . | . | TRBJ2-4 | TRBV18 | 11
AWSVRSRAGQPQH | . | . | TRBJ1-5 | TRBV30 | 13
ASNRGHANTGELF | . | TRBD1 | TRBJ2-2 | TRBV7-2 | 13
ASRLNRDGPYEQY | . | . | TRBJ2-7 | TRBV4-2 | 13
ASSLGMDQPQH | . | . | TRBJ1-5 | TRBV27 | 11
ASSPRGSGGAGDTQY | . | TRBD2 | TRBJ2-3 | TRBV28 | 15
ASNSDRSYEQY | . | . | TRBJ2-7 | TRBV27 | 11
ASRHLDSGGPSTDTQY | . | TRBD2 | TRBJ2-3 | TRBV5-4 | 16
ASSLAPGEAF | . | . | TRBJ1-1 | TRBV5-4 | 10
ASRSTQGTQPQH | . | . | TRBJ1-5 | TRBV2 | 12
ATAPGGQLYEQY | . | TRBD2 | TRBJ2-7 | TRBV19 | 12
ASSSRTGVDSYEQY | . | TRBD1 | TRBJ2-7 | TRBV19 | 14
ASSSGSNTEAF | . | . | TRBJ1-1 | TRBV28 | 11
ASSQDGLRTDTQY | . | . | TRBJ2-3 | TRBV4-2 | 13
ASSFSTGGNQPQH | . | TRBD1 | TRBJ1-5 | TRBV27 | 13
ASSQRPSGGIDTQY | . | TRBD2 | TRBJ2-3 | TRBV7-8 | 14
ASSLDGNTIY | . | . | TRBJ1-3 | TRBV11-2 | 10
ASSLGGPGASYEQY | once | . | TRBJ2-7 | TRBV7-6 | 14
ASSPGQGRSAEQF | . | TRBD1 | TRBJ2-1 | TRBV7-6 | 13
ASSSGTGEYSNQPQH | . | TRBD1 | TRBJ1-5 | TRBV7-9 | 15
ATGRTTQETQY | . | . | TRBJ2-5 | TRBV7-9 | 11
ASSYSNREETQY | . | . | TRBJ2-5 | TRBV6-6 | 12
ASSRTGTGGIGNEQF | . | TRBD1 | TRBJ2-1 | TRBV27 | 15
ASSTRWSGGSWNEQF | . | TRBD2 | TRBJ2-1 | TRBV7-8 | 15
ASSLAGGGNGYT | . | . | TRBJ1-2 | TRBV7-2 | 12